The next 19 T cell receptor beta chains were all read from a single sample in a study of T cells in Graves' hyperthyroidism and ophthalmopathy. It was RNA transcripts that yielded the amplified TCR beta CDR3 regions. TCR CDR3 underwent first-round RT-PCR with the HTBI primer set. TCRdb recomputed calls from the multiplex PCR reads with MiXCR, one row per CDR3 protein. The sample yields fewer than 650,000 distinct CDR3 sequences, 40% to 55% seen once. Sequences were obtained from peripheral blood or thyroid tissue (not recorded which). Receptors originate from an adult woman with Graves' disease, either hyperthyroidism or ophthalmopathy (not recorded which).

This clonotype appeared many times. The chain has TRBV19 and TRBJ1-5, with D possibly matching TRBD1 (6 bases). Germline CDR1 and CDR2: LNHDA and SQIVND (reference sequence). CDR3 length: 17 amino acids. The V end lost 0 bases, the J end lost 6 bases, and 18 bases lay between the germline ends. DNA for the CDR3: TGTGCCAGTAGTATAGATCTAATGACAGGCCCAGGTCAGCCCCAGCATTTT. Residues: CASSIDLMTGPGQPQHF.

This clonotype was seen at least ten times. The V and J genes are TRBV2 and TRBJ2-2; 7 bases agree with TRBD2. Germline V gives CDR1 SNHLY, CDR2 FYNNEI. The CDR3 runs to 16 residues. V shed 7 bases and J 1 base; nucleotides not matched to a gene: 9. In DNA, the CDR3 is TGTGCCAGCAAGGGAGGGAACAGCGGGAACACCGGGGAGCTGTTTTTT. It encodes CASKGGNSGNTGELFF.

The table lists this clonotype with many counts. J is TRBJ2-3 and V is TRBV10-3; 10 nucleotides agree with TRBD2. J gave up 4 bases and V 6 bases, and 10 bases lay outside the gene matches. CDR1 ENHRY and CDR2 SYGVKD come from the germline V gene. This CDR3 spans 16 amino acids. CDR3 loop: CAIRTTSGKGADTQYF. CDR3 DNA: TGTGCCATCAGAACCACTAGCGGGAAGGGCGCAGATACGCAGTATTTT.

The chain couples TRBV7-8 to TRBJ2-5, with D possibly being TRBD1 (6 bases). V was shortened by 1 base and J by 5 bases, with 14 bases between the two germline ends. The CDR3 contains 15 residues. CDR1 is SGHVS and CDR2 is FQNEAQ in the germline V gene. CDR3 region: CASSLVRLRGETQYF. CDR3 DNA sequence: TGTGCCAGCAGCTTAGTCCGCCTAAGGGGGGAGACCCAGTACTTC. The full variable domain, rest sourced from reference TRBV7-8 and TRBJ2-5, is GAGVSQSPRYKVAKRGQDVALRCDPISGHVSLFWYQQALGQGPEFLTYFQNEAQLDKSGLPSDRFFAERPEGSVSTLKIQRTQQEDSAVYLCASSLVRLRGETQYFGPGTRLLVL.

This clonotype was seen once. The genes are TRBV10-3 and TRBJ1-1; perhaps TRBD1 as D (5 bases). The CDR3 has 13 amino acids. Trimming took 6 bases from V and 1 from J, leaving 9 bases between them. CDR1 is ENHRY, CDR2 SYGVKD, per germline. In DNA, the CDR3 is TGTGCCATCAGCGCACAGGAGAACACTGAAGCTTTCTTT. This encodes CAISAQENTEAFF.

The J gene is TRBJ1-1, the V gene TRBV28; D unclear. Germline loops: CDR1 MDHEN, CDR2 SYDVKM. V was trimmed by 5 bases and J by 3 bases, leaving 16 bases between them. The CDR3 consists of 15 residues. The chain's CDR3 is CASSPPMGIDTEAFF. The CDR3 region has the DNA TGTGCCAGCAGTCCACCCATGGGGATTGACACTGAAGCTTTCTTT. Based on the CDR3 plus reference TRBV28 and TRBJ1-1, the full variable domain is DVKVTQSSRYLVKRTGEKVFLECVQDMDHENMFWYRQDPGLGLRLIYFSYDVKMKEKGDIPEGYSVSREKKERFSLILESASTNQTSMYLCASSPPMGIDTEAFFGQGTRLTVV.

This clonotype was recorded many times. The V gene is TRBV2, the J gene TRBJ1-1; 7 nucleotides line up with TRBD1. The germline gives CDR1 SNHLY, CDR2 FYNNEI. This CDR3 is built from 15 residues. V dropped 6 bases and J dropped 1; count of bases not matched to a gene: 8. The CDR3 is CASRETGSPNTEAFF. CDR3 sequence (DNA): TGTGCCAGCAGGGAGACAGGGTCCCCGAACACTGAAGCTTTCTTT. Based on the CDR3 plus reference TRBV2 and TRBJ1-1, the full variable domain is EPEVTQTPSHQVTQMGQEVILRCVPISNHLYFYWYRQILGQKVEFLVSFYNNEISEKSEIFDDQFSVERPDGSNFTLKIRSTKLEDSAMYFCASRETGSPNTEAFFGQGTRLTVV.

The rearrangement uses TRBV7-9 and TRBJ1-6; 8 bases align to TRBD1. Germline CDR1 SEHNR, CDR2 FQNEAQ (reference sequence). V was clipped by 6 bases and J by 7 bases; unmatched bases: 8. The CDR3 extends over 15 amino acids. Here the CDR3 reads CASSEWTGNNSPLHF. CDR3 nucleotide sequence: TGTGCCAGCAGTGAATGGACAGGGAACAATTCACCCCTCCACTTT.

The CDR3 sequence: CATQTTGRDSGANVLTF. Written as DNA, the CDR3 is TGTGCCACCCAAACGACAGGGCGAGACTCTGGGGCCAACGTCCTGACTTTC. V is TRBV10-3 and J is TRBJ2-6, with 7 bases fitting TRBD1. The ends lost 10 bases at V and 0 bases at J; junction bases unmatched: 12. Germline V gene sequence: CDR1 ENHRY, CDR2 SYGVKD. CDR3 length equals 17 residues.

The CDR3 protein is CSSFGSSYEQYF. For the CDR3, the DNA is TGCAGCAGTTTCGGGAGCTCCTACGAGCAGTACTTC. The chain combines TRBV29-1 with TRBJ2-7; perhaps TRBD2 as D (6 bases). Germline V gene data show CDR1 as SQVTM and CDR2 as ANQGSEA. The ends were cut back, 8 bases at V and 0 bases at J, with 11 bases in the middle. CDR3 length equals 12 residues.

This clonotype occurred many times. The CDR3 protein is CASSSAYGYSPLHF. CDR3 nucleotides: TGTGCCAGCAGCTCCGCCTACGGATATTCACCCCTCCACTTT. The J gene is TRBJ1-6, the V gene TRBV7-9; D call uncertain. Germline V gene sequence: CDR1 SEHNR, CDR2 FQNEAQ (reference sequence). V shed 4 bases and J shed 8 bases, with 12 bases lying between them. CDR3 length equals 14 residues.

This clonotype was counted ten times or more. The chain joins TRBV20-1 to TRBJ2-5, with 8 nucleotides matching TRBD1. V lost 2 bases, J lost 3 bases, and 5 bases stayed unmatched. Germline CDR1 DFQATT, CDR2 SNEGSKA (reference sequence). The CDR3 sequence is 14 residues long. CDR3 coding DNA: TGCAGTGCTAGAAACCCGACAGGGGAAGAGACCCAGTACTTC. Amino acids: CSARNPTGEETQYF.

This clonotype was picked up many times. This chain links TRBV10-1 with TRBJ2-7, with D perhaps TRBD1 (5 bases). Between the trimmed V and J ends, which lost 3 bases and 6 bases, there was a span of 12 bases. There are 13 residues in the CDR3. From germline, CDR1 is WNHNN and CDR2 SYGVQD (reference sequence). In DNA, the CDR3 is TGCGCCAGCAGTGATGGACAAGCAGGCGAGCAGTACTTC. Translated: CASSDGQAGEQYF.

This chain connects TRBV2 to TRBJ1-6; possibly TRBD1 for D (5 bases). This CDR3 is 16 amino acids long. CDR1 is SNHLY and CDR2 is FYNNEI in the germline V gene. V was cut by 1 base and J by 5 bases, with 12 bases left in between. Here the CDR3 DNA reads TGTGCCAGCAGTGAAGAGTCGGGGCCGAATAATTCACCCCTCCACTTT. This gives the protein CASSEESGPNNSPLHF.

This chain links TRBV25-1 with TRBJ1-2, with 8 positions matching TRBD1. The CDR3 totals 13 residues. The germline V gene has CDR1 MGHDK and CDR2 SYGVNS. Unmatched junction bases numbered 2, after V lost 2 bases and J lost 6 bases. The CDR3 is CASSEPGGDGYTF. DNA for the CDR3: TGTGCCAGCAGTGAACCAGGGGGCGATGGCTACACCTTC.

The chain combines TRBV9 with TRBJ2-6; TRBD1 is a possible D gene (5 bases). The CDR3 loop spans 18 amino acids. Germline assignment: CDR1 SGDLS and CDR2 YYNGEE. V lost 2 bases and J 0 bases, leaving 15 bases between the germline ends. The CDR3 DNA sequence: TGTGCCAGCAGCGTGAGTGGCAGGGTCTTCTCTGGGGCCAACGTCCTGACTTTC. Translating it yields CASSVSGRVFSGANVLTF.

This clonotype has at least ten counts. The chain employs TRBV7-2 and TRBJ2-5; D may be TRBD1 (5 bases). Germline values: CDR1 SGHTA, CDR2 FQGNSA. The V end was cut by 2 bases, the J end by 0 bases, with 10 bases between. This CDR3 spans 15 amino acids. Here the CDR3 reads CASSLLPGNQETQYF. The CDR3, as DNA: TGTGCCAGCAGCTTACTTCCAGGGAACCAAGAGACCCAGTACTTC.

This clonotype showed up many times. V usage is TRBV10-3 and J usage is TRBJ1-2, with a possible D match to TRBD1 (6 bases). CDR3 size: 17 residues. The V gene's germline CDR1 is ENHRY and CDR2 SYGVKD. V dropped 3 bases and J dropped 4 bases, with 21 bases sitting between them. The CDR3 sequence is CAISDDASQGGSYGYTF. Written as DNA, the CDR3 is TGTGCCATCAGTGACGATGCCTCACAGGGCGGATCCTATGGCTACACCTTC.

The sample holds a few counts of this clonotype. A much larger clonotype is one base distant, so this may be a read error. The chain links TRBV5-1 to TRBJ1-4; 7 bases match TRBD1. The CDR3 contains 16 residues. Germline CDR1 SGHRS, CDR2 YFSETQ. V trimming: 1 base; J trimming: 7 bases; junction bases outside the gene matches: 10. The CDR3 loop is CASSLTTTGRGEKLFF. The DNA of the CDR3 is TGCGCCAGCAGCTTGACTACGACAGGGAGGGGTGAAAAACTGTTTTTT.